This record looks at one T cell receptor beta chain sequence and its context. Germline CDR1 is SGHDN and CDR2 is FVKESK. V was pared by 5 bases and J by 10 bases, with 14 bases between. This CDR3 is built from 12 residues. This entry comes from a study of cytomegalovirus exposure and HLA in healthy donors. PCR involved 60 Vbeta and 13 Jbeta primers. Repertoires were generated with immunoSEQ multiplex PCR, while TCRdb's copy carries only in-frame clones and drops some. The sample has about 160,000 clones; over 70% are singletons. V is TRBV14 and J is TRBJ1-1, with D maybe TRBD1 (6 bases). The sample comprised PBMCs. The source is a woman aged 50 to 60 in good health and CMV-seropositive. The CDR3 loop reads CASSYHQGPAFF. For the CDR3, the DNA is TGTGCCAGCAGCTATCATCAGGGGCCAGCTTTCTTT.